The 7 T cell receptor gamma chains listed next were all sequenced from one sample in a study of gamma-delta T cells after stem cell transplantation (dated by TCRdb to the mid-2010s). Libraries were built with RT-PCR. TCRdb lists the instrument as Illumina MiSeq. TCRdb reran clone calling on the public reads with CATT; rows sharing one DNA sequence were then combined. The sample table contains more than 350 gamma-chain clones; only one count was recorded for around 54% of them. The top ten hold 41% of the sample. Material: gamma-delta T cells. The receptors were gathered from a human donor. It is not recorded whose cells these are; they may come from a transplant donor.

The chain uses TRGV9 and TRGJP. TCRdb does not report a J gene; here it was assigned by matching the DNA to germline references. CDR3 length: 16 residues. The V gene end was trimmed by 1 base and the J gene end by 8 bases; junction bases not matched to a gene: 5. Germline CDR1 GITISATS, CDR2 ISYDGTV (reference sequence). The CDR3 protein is CALWEVEKLGKKIKVF. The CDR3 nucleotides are TGTGCCTTGTGGGAGGTTGAAAAGTTGGGCAAAAAAATCAAGGTATTT.

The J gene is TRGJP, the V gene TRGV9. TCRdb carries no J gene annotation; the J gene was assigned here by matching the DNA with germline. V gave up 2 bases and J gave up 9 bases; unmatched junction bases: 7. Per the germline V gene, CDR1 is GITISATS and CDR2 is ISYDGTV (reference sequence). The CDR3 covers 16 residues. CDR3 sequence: CALWEAGWLGKKIKVF. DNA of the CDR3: TGTGCCTTGTGGGAGGCTGGATGGTTGGGCAAAAAAATCAAGGTATTT.

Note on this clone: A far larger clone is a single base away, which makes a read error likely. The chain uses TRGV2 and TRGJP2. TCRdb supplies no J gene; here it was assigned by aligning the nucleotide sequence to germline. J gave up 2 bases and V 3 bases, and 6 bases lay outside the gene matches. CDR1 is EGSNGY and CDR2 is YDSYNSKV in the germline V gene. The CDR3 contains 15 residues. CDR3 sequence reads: CATWDWISSDWIKTF. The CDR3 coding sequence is TGTGCCACCTGGGACTGGATAAGTAGTGATTGGATCAAGACGTTT.

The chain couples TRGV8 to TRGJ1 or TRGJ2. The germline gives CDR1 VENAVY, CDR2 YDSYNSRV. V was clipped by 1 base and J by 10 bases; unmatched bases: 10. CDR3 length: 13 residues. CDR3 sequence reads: CATWDRYLVKKLF. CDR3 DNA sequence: TGTGCCACCTGGGATAGATATCTGGTCAAGAAACTCTTT.

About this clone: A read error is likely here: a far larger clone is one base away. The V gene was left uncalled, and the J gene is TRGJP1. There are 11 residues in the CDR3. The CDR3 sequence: CALSSGWFKIF. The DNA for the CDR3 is TGTGCCTTGAGTTCTGGTTGGTTCAAGATATTT.

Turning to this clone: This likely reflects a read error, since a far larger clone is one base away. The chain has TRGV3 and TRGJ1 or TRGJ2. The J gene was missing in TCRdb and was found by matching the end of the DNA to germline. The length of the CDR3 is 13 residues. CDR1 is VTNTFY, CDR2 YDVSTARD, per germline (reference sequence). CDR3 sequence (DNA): TGTGCCACCTGGAACAGGCGAAATTATAAGAAACTCTTT. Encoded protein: CATWNRRNYKKLF.

CDR3 amino acids: CALWEIKIQELGKKIKVF. The CDR3 region has the DNA TGTGCCTTGTGGGAGATAAAAATTCAAGAGTTGGGCAAAAAAATCAAGGTATTT. This chain connects TRGV9 to TRGJP. TCRdb carries no J gene annotation; the J gene was assigned here by matching the DNA with germline. V lost 3 bases to trimming and J lost 4 bases; unmatched junction nucleotides: 9. The CDR3 contains 18 residues. Germline V gene data show CDR1 as GITISATS and CDR2 as ISYDGTV (reference sequence).